This TCR beta chain came from a study of blood T cell repertoires in COVID-19. Study at large: Donors in the United States, Italy and Spain gave samples during acute or convalescent COVID-19. PBMCs, B-cell-depleted T cells, or T cells were the source of the cDNA or gDNA that made up the material.

There are 16 residues in the CDR3. Germline V CDR1 and CDR2: SGHRS, YFSETQ. Trimming took 0 bases from V and 1 from J; bases not matched to a gene: 7. In the authors' workflow: From reference gene primer amplification, estimates of nucleated cell counts were derived. Sequencing was performed with immunoSEQ multiplex PCR; in TCRdb, only in-frame clones are kept and a portion is missing. The DNA gave D and trimming, while V, J and clone size come from that table. The sample carries 150,000 to 200,000 clones, approximately 86% recorded once. V is TRBV5-1 and J is TRBJ2-7; TRBD1 aligns across 7 bases. The sequence was obtained from a man aged 18 to 29 with acute or convalescent COVID-19. The specimen sequenced was peripheral blood. The CDR3 DNA reads TGCGCCAGCAGCTTGGGGCCGGGACAGACATCCTACGAGCAGTACTTC. Translated: CASSLGPGQTSYEQYF.